The clone carrying this T cell receptor beta chain was seen a handful of times. Here immunoSEQ multiplex PCR was the method, and the copy in TCRdb shows in-frame clones only, minus some. This sample yields 300,000 to 450,000 clones, of which 70% to 90% are seen a single time; 10% belongs to the top ten. The data originate from a study of blood T cell repertoires in COVID-19. Across the whole study: The study drew acute and convalescent COVID-19 samples from the United States, Italy and Spain.

The CDR3 covers 11 residues. The V and J ends lost 3 bases and 5 bases respectively, with 2 bases between them. Material: peripheral blood. This TCR was recovered from a woman in her twenties or thirties with COVID-19, enrolled during active disease. The V gene is TRBV12-3 or TRBV12-4, the J gene TRBJ1-5; D gene uncertain. CDR3 amino acids: CASSFDQPQHF. In nucleotides, the CDR3 is TGTGCCAGCAGTTTCGATCAGCCCCAGCATTTT.